This T cell receptor beta chain stems from a study of T cell responses to AZD1222 COVID-19 vaccine (TCRdb year 2021). Describing the broader study: A total of 230 or so trial participants underwent TCR sequencing, of whom some 210 received two doses of AZD1222 and roughly 25 received two doses of the MenACWY control vaccine. Trial participants were enrolled by age into subgroups of 18-55, 56-69 and 70-plus years, and around 140, 26 and 57 TCR-sequenced participants, respectively, were included in these subgroups.

Explained via the paper, the time point label denotes: about 28 days (+/-7) after the second vaccine dose. Reading the label with the study, this specimen's treatment or condition is: meningococcal conjugate vaccine given as trial control. Vaccinee samples came from UK trials COV001 and COV002, including a single-blind randomized controlled phase 2/3 trial of AZD1222 (ChAdOx1 nCoV-19) in healthy adults. For TCRbeta chain sequencing, PBMC samples were collected from trial participants at day 0 and at day 28 after the second dose. Reading from cysteine to phenylalanine, the CDR3 counts 15 amino acids. Kept here is only the CDR3 DNA, which spans 45 bases and is read in frame from base 1. CDR1 and CDR2 are drawn from the germline V gene: LGHNT, FRNRAP. V gives up 3 bases and J gives up 4 bases, and the segment between their germline ends measures 10 bases. The CDR3 regions of human TCRbeta chains were analyzed by immunosequencing. As for the original processing: TCRs in the repertoires were compared against a reference library of SARS-CoV-2-specific TCRs that had been generated with the MIRA antigen-specificity platform. Breadth meant the fraction of unique TCRs that were SARS-CoV-2-associated, whereas depth meant the fraction of total T cells that were SARS-CoV-2-associated. Using the MIRA data, each spike-specific TCR was mapped to the spike region that the TCR reacts to and placed in a CD4 or CD8 class. Log10-transformed breadth and depth values were compared by one-way ANOVA with Sidak's multiple comparisons tests. TCRdb mirrors the immuneACCESS table, restricted to in-frame sequences. Some clones are absent from its copies; in checked studies, under half trace to an unresolved V gene, and the reason for the others is unknown. V and J calls and clone size are as listed in that table; D and trimming were resolved from the DNA. This sample lists 120,000 to 150,000 clones; approximately 85% were detected once. Approximately 5.4% of the sample lies in the top ten.

The research as a whole found: The whole spike protein was spanned by vaccine-associated CD4 TCRs, and dominant responses were seen in regions 160-218 and 743-854. The 56-69-year group was small, and its depth increase did not reach significance, likely because of low power. Only 5 to 7 AZD1222 recipients were SARS-CoV-2 seropositive at baseline, limiting conclusions about previously exposed vaccinees. Because no day 14 peak-response samples were available, repertoires were characterized only after the peak T cell response. Epitopes outside the regions mutated in the B.1.351 and B.1.1.7 variants were reportedly recognized by nearly half of the unique spike-specific TCRs. After two AZD1222 doses, both the breadth and the depth of spike-specific TCRs were significantly higher than at day 0 and than in MenACWY recipients. Most participants were white British and females outnumbered males, and the authors suggested that clonal diversity may have been underestimated.

Comments on this clone: This receptor's antigen is unknown. No much larger clone is present one base from it, and per-base qualities are unavailable.

This specimen consisted of peripheral blood, obtained 28 days after the second dose of the MenACWY control vaccine. This clonotype originated in an adult who received the MenACWY meningococcal vaccine as a control. The chain couples TRBV12-5 to TRBJ2-6, with the D gene not confidently named. The DNA is TGTGCTAGTGGTTTAACTTCGGCCGGGGCCAACGTCCTGACTTTC. This is translated as CASGLTSAGANVLTF.